This record concerns one TCR beta chain sequence. Its antigen is as yet unknown. The source of the sample is a study of cytomegalovirus exposure and HLA in healthy donors. Study information: The 95 to 150 validation repertoires used a platform that matched the one used for the roughly 700 first-cohort repertoires, as a later analysis reported. Study observations and caveats: The tendency of first-cohort TCR clusters to co-occur in the 90 to 150 validation repertoires emerged from a later analysis. The study labeled 150 to 200 TCR beta chains cytomegalovirus-associated.

The donors were part of the validation cohort, which consisted of over a hundred subjects and was separate from the first cohort of roughly 620 subjects. V dropped 5 bases and J dropped 10 bases, with 21 bases sitting between them. This CDR3 has 15 residues. Germline assignment: CDR1 LNHDA and CDR2 SQIVND (reference sequence). Profiled with immunoSEQ multiplex PCR; TCRdb holds only in-frame clones, not every one. The data contain 130,000 to 150,000 clones, roughly 89% of them singletons. This sequence joins TRBV19 and TRBJ2-1, with D perhaps TRBD2 (6 bases). The sequenced sample consisted of PBMCs. This receptor was taken from a man between 18 and 35 years old in good health and CMV-seropositive. The CDR3, as DNA: TGTGCCAGTAGTCCTCGAATAGGAGGGGCCGAGGAGCAGTTCTTC. This encodes CASSPRIGGAEEQFF.